This is a list of T cell receptor beta chains from one sample in a study of blood T cell repertoires in COVID-19. The data were produced by immunoSEQ multiplex PCR, yet TCRdb's version contains in-frame clones alone and is incomplete. The table includes 250,000 to 300,000 clones, about 80% detected once. The source material was peripheral blood. The receptors were gathered from a woman of 80 years or more with acute or convalescent COVID-19. Both conserved end residues are part of each CDR3. The order of the fields is clone size, V gene, D gene, J gene, CDR3 DNA, CDR3 protein. The D gene is left open where the match is weak. Clone size is shown for a subset of rows, as once, few, many or a class of expanded clone.

>.|TRBV19|TRBD2|TRBJ2-2
TGTGCCAGTAGTAAAACTAGCGGGGGGCCCACCGGGGAGCTGTTTTTT
CASSKTSGGPTGELFF
>.|TRBV13|TRBD1|TRBJ2-3
TGTGCCAGCAGCTTAGGCTCCGGGACAGAACGCACAGATACGCAGTATTTT
CASSLGSGTERTDTQYF
>.|TRBV2|.|TRBJ1-5
TGTGCCAGCAGTGAGACAAATAGCAATCAGCCCCAGCATTTT
CASSETNSNQPQHF
>once|TRBV4-1|.|TRBJ2-7
TGCGCCAGCAGCCAAGACCTCAGCGGTGTTCCTTACGAGCAGTACTTC
CASSQDLSGVPYEQYF
>.|TRBV2|TRBD1|TRBJ1-2
TGTGCCAGCAGCAAACAGGGGGCAGGCTATGGCTACACCTTC
CASSKQGAGYGYTF
>.|TRBV29-1|.|TRBJ2-5
TGCAGCGTTTCTCATAGGGGACAAGAGACCCAGTACTTC
CSVSHRGQETQYF
>.|TRBV11-2|.|TRBJ2-3
TGTGCCAGCAGCTCCCAACTCCGCGATACGCAGTATTTT
CASSSQLRDTQYF
>.|TRBV6-1|.|TRBJ1-2
TGTGCCAGCAGTGGACAGGTTACATCAACTTCTAACTATGGCTACACCTTC
CASSGQVTSTSNYGYTF
>.|TRBV24-1|.|TRBJ2-2
TGTGCCACAAACAGGGCGGGCGGGGAGCTGTTTTTT
CATNRAGGELFF
>.|TRBV11-3|TRBD1|TRBJ2-2
TGTGCCAGCAGCCGAGCAGGGGGCCAAACCGGGGAGCTGTTTTTT
CASSRAGGQTGELFF
>many|TRBV5-1|TRBD1|TRBJ2-1
TGCGCCAGCAGCTTGTCTTTGGGGACAGGGGGTTATGAGCAGTTCTTC
CASSLSLGTGGYEQFF
>.|TRBV9|.|TRBJ1-2
TGTGCCAGCAGCGTAGCACAGGATATCAGCTATGGCTACACCTTC
CASSVAQDISYGYTF
>.|TRBV2|TRBD1|TRBJ1-4
TGTGCCAGCAGCGTTGAGGGGGCGACTAATGAAAAACTGTTTTTT
CASSVEGATNEKLFF
>few|TRBV29-1|.|TRBJ1-1
TGCAGCGTCGAGATACAGGGTCTTCTGAACACTGAAGCTTTCTTT
CSVEIQGLLNTEAFF
>.|TRBV5-1|.|TRBJ1-1
TGCGCCAGCAGCTTTTCCCCGGCGGCGTGGAACACTGAAGCTTTCTTT
CASSFSPAAWNTEAFF
>.|TRBV6-5|.|TRBJ1-1
TGTGCCAGCAGTTACCGGGGGTATACTGAAGCTTTCTTT
CASSYRGYTEAFF
>.|TRBV18|TRBD1|TRBJ1-2
TGTGCCAGCTCACTTGGGACAGACTATGGCTACACCTTC
CASSLGTDYGYTF
>few|TRBV6-5|.|TRBJ1-1
TGTGCCAGCATGGACTTCGTCGGCGTGGAAGCTTTCTTT
CASMDFVGVEAFF
>.|TRBV5-1|.|TRBJ2-3
TGCGCCAGCAGCTTGGGGGTGGACAGCCGCACAGATACGCAGTATTTT
CASSLGVDSRTDTQYF
>.|TRBV4-2|.|TRBJ2-7
TGTGCCAGCAGCCAAGACCGGGGTAGAATCCCCGAGCAGTACTTC
CASSQDRGRIPEQYF
>.|TRBV6-5|TRBD2|TRBJ2-5
TGTGCCAGCAGGCAACTAGCGGGAGGGCCGGTGACCCAGTACTTC
CASRQLAGGPVTQYF
>.|TRBV6-5|.|TRBJ1-2
TGTGCCAGCAGTTACCCCGACAGCATCTATGGCTACACCTTC
CASSYPDSIYGYTF
>.|TRBV12-3/TRBV12-4|TRBD1|TRBJ2-7
TGTGCCAGCAGTGGACAGGGGGCGTACGAGCAGTACTTC
CASSGQGAYEQYF
>few|TRBV28|TRBD1|TRBJ1-2
TGTGCCAGCAGTCCACGACAGGGCTATGGCTACACCTTC
CASSPRQGYGYTF
>.|TRBV7-2|.|TRBJ2-7
TGTGCCAGCAGCTTAGTCGGGGGTGCCTACGAGCAGTACTTC
CASSLVGGAYEQYF
>.|TRBV6-5|TRBD2|TRBJ2-7
TGTGCCACAGGCGTGGCGGGAGGGGGATCCTACGAGCAGTACTTC
CATGVAGGGSYEQYF
>once|TRBV11-2|TRBD2|TRBJ2-7
TGTGCCAGCAGCTTAGAAGGACTAGCGGTCGAGCAGTACTTC
CASSLEGLAVEQYF
>.|TRBV5-1|TRBD1|TRBJ1-5
TGCGCCAGCAGCTATCAGGGGGATGGCGAGCCCCAGCATTTT
CASSYQGDGEPQHF
>.|TRBV4-3|.|TRBJ2-7
TGCGCCAGCAGCCAGGAGACAGCCCAGAGGTACGAGCAGTACTTC
CASSQETAQRYEQYF
>.|TRBV2|TRBD1|TRBJ2-7
TGTGCCAGCAGACCGGGACAGTTCTACGAGCAGTACTTC
CASRPGQFYEQYF
>.|TRBV9|.|TRBJ2-3
TGTGCCAGCAGCGTATCCGGACAGACTAGCACAGATACGCAGTATTTT
CASSVSGQTSTDTQYF